This TCR beta chain stems from a study of identical twins (dated by TCRdb to the mid-2010s). The study in broad terms: To test whether fetal clonotypes persist, the study used deep sequencing on TCR alpha and beta repertoires from monozygotic twins, unrelated adults of various ages, and cord blood. To rule out contamination, the twin experiments were replicated at different times with different library preparation protocols.

General conclusions and limits of the study: Abundant cord blood beta clonotypes carried fewer insertions; young adult naive repertoires showed a weaker similar trend, while memory repertoires showed none. Recombination models systematically underestimated out-of-frame TCR alpha sharing in monozygotic twins but agreed with sharing between unrelated individuals. Out-of-frame TCR alpha sequences shared between twins showed an excess of low generation-probability sequences compared with coincidental sharing between unrelated individuals. Invariant T cells such as MAIT and iNKT could partly confound zero-insertion analyses, though diverse VJ usage argued against this for most clonotypes. Excess twin sharing in beta out-of-frame sequences was weaker because fewer shared sequences lowered the signal-to-noise ratio. Because the same donors could not be followed over many years, the conclusions relied on cross-sectional statistical analysis.

From cysteine to phenylalanine, the CDR3 is 16 amino acids long. Only the CDR3 DNA is retained, 48 bases long and in frame from the first base. Looking up the germline V gene (reference sequence) yields CDR1 SEHNR and CDR2 FQNEAQ. For this chain, trimming is 0 bases at the V end and 9 bases at the J end, and the number of junction bases without a gene match is 6. All donors were healthy Caucasians. The twin cohort comprised three pairs of female monozygotic twins, all aged roughly 18 to 29 years. Positive isolation kits from Invitrogen were used to isolate CD4+ and CD8+ T cell populations. The method was 5' RACE. Sequenced using an Illumina HiSeq 2000. A universal primer binding site was added through template switching, and the final cDNA carried a unique molecular identifier so that TCR cDNA molecules could be counted accurately. First-strand cDNA for TCR alpha and beta chains was synthesized from specific primers in the conserved constant-segment region. To control for contamination, every cDNA library was double barcoded, receiving both a SMART-Mk sample barcode and Illumina barcodes. Two successive PCR steps introduced TruSeq adapter sequences along with Illumina sample barcodes. Sequencing of the TCR alpha and beta cDNA libraries was done on the Illumina HiSeq platform using custom primers. In the original analysis: Raw reads were processed with MiGEC to extract unique molecular identifiers, and MiXCR was used to determine CDR3 positions. For each individual, recombination models were inferred using an EM algorithm with the repgenHMM and IGoR tools. The analysis of shared clonotypes was done with the tcR package in R, with sharing normalized by the product of cloneset sizes. Out-of-frame nonproductive sequences were analyzed to study raw recombination free of thymic and clonal selection effects. The public reads were run again by TCRdb, first through fastp at Q25 and then through MiXCR, and only productive beta chains were kept. When rows share a CDR3 protein, they turn into one entry using the most common DNA and genes. The authors' filters were not applied to this entry. Across this sample there are about 530,000 distinct CDR3 sequences, with about 16% seen only once. Together, the top ten hold about 0.47% of the sample.

Worth noting for this clonotype: The target of this receptor is not known. No base-level quality is on record; no much larger clone is a single base apart.

The data were also submitted as part of a second study, on yellow fever vaccine responses in identical twins. In that second paper, the authors write: According to the authors, the vaccine-induced T cell response in identical twins seemed to be partly convergent and partly specific to each individual. In identical twins, the study followed T cell clones that responded to the vaccine with precision.

The rearranged segments are TRBV7-9 and TRBJ2-1; 12 central bases correspond to TRBD2. This TCR was recovered from a woman aged 18-29 years in good health. The sequencing input was CD4+ T cells sorted from blood. The nucleotides read TGTGCCAGCAGCTTAGCCCCTAGCGGGGGGGGGAGTGAGCAGTTCTTC. Its translation is CASSLAPSGGGSEQFF.